A selection of T cell receptor beta chains follows, all from one sample in a study of blood T cell repertoires in COVID-19. Data came from immunoSEQ multiplex PCR; TCRdb stores just in-frame clones and leaves some out. The sample consists of roughly 320,000 clones, 85% to 90% of them appearing once. The sample taken for sequencing was PBMCs or T cells enriched from blood (not recorded which). The source is a man aged 25-40 years who had recovered from COVID-19. The CDR3 runs from the conserved cysteine through the conserved F or W. A D gene is named only where the DNA matches it firmly. A clone size is listed for some rows: how often the clone was seen (once, few, many), or a class if it is expanded.

>TRBV4-1|NA|NA|TRBJ1-5
TGCGCCAGCAGCCAAGAACTGGACCCACAGGGTAAAGGAGATCAGCCCCAGCATTTT
CASSQELDPQGKGDQPQHF
>TRBV19|NA|TRBD2|TRBJ2-7
TGTGCCAGTAGTATAGGGCTAGCGGGAGACGAGCAGTACTTC
CASSIGLAGDEQYF
>TRBV5-6|NA|TRBD1|TRBJ1-2
TGTGCCAGCAGCTTGGGGGACAGGGCCTATGGCTACACCTTC
CASSLGDRAYGYTF
>TRBV7-9|NA|TRBD2|TRBJ2-7
TGTGCCAGCAGCCGGACCGGGACTAGTAGCGAGCAGTACTTC
CASSRTGTSSEQYF
>TRBV5-4|NA|NA|TRBJ2-7
TGTGCCAGCAGCCTAGACTACGAGCAGTACTTC
CASSLDYEQYF
>TRBV6-1|few|TRBD1|TRBJ1-1
TGTGCCAGCAGTGGACCGAGACAGGGAGTAGCCACTGAAGCTTTCTTT
CASSGPRQGVATEAFF
>TRBV12-3/TRBV12-4|NA|NA|TRBJ2-1
TGTGCCAGCAGTTTAATTGCGTTTGAGCAGTTCTTC
CASSLIAFEQFF
>TRBV28|NA|NA|TRBJ1-4
TGTGCCAGCAGTTTTCAGGGGTATGCCAATGAAAAACTGTTTTTT
CASSFQGYANEKLFF
>TRBV24-1|NA|TRBD1|TRBJ1-5
TGTGCCACCAGGAGACAGGGGGCGGACAATCAGCCCCAGCATTTT
CATRRQGADNQPQHF
>TRBV14|once|TRBD2|TRBJ2-3
TGTGCCAGCAGCCAGACTTTGACTAGCGGGGATACGCAGTATTTT
CASSQTLTSGDTQYF
>TRBV12-5|NA|NA|TRBJ1-2
TGTGCTAGTGGTCCGGACAGTGAAAACTATGGCTACACCTTC
CASGPDSENYGYTF
>TRBV29-1|NA|NA|TRBJ2-5
TGCAGCGTTGAAAACCCATCGGGGGAGACCCAGTACTTC
CSVENPSGETQYF
>TRBV28|NA|NA|TRBJ1-1
TGTGCCAGCAGTTTGGTTAGAGGTTCGGGGAATGAAGCTTTCTTT
CASSLVRGSGNEAFF
>TRBV5-1|NA|TRBD1|TRBJ2-5
TGCGCCAGCAGCTCGACGACAGGGGGGTGGGAGACCCAGTACTTC
CASSSTTGGWETQYF
>TRBV27|NA|TRBD2|TRBJ2-6
TGTGCCGCCGCCGGTACCAGTTTGGCTAGCGGGGGGGACTCTGGGGCCAACGTCCTGACTTTC
CAAAGTSLASGGDSGANVLTF
>TRBV29-1|NA|NA|TRBJ2-3
TGCAGCGTTGAAGATTGGGGCAACACCACAGATACGCAGTATTTT
CSVEDWGNTTDTQYF
>TRBV7-9|NA|TRBD2|TRBJ2-3
TGTGCCAGCAGCTTTACTAGCGGGCCGACCCGAAGCACAGATACGCAGTATTTT
CASSFTSGPTRSTDTQYF
>TRBV3-1/TRBV3-2|NA|TRBD1|TRBJ1-4
TGTGCCAGCAGCCAACTTAAACTCCGGGACAGGGGGACTCATGAAAAACTGTTTTTT
CASSQLKLRDRGTHEKLFF
>TRBV19|once|NA|TRBJ1-2
TGTGCCAGTAGTACGGACAGTTTTCCTAACTATGGCTACACCTTC
CASSTDSFPNYGYTF
>TRBV19|NA|NA|TRBJ2-2
TGTGCCAGTAGTATAGTGGGCCGCGGAGGGAACACCGGGGAGCTGTTTTTT
CASSIVGRGGNTGELFF
>TRBV5-1|NA|NA|TRBJ2-2
TGCGCCAGCAGCTTGCAGGGGGGAGGAAGCACCGGGGAGCTGTTTTTT
CASSLQGGGSTGELFF
>TRBV5-1|NA|NA|TRBJ1-4
TGCGCCAGCAGCCGGGTCCCCAGGGGTGAAAAACTGTTTTTT
CASSRVPRGEKLFF
>TRBV18|once|TRBD1|TRBJ1-6
TGTGCCAGCTCAAAGGACAGGTTAAATTCACCCCTCCACTTT
CASSKDRLNSPLHF
>TRBV7-2|NA|NA|TRBJ2-7
TGTGCCAGCAGCTTAGGGCTGGGAGGGGGGCGCGAGCAGTACTTC
CASSLGLGGGREQYF
>TRBV7-2|NA|NA|TRBJ1-1
TGTGCCAGCAGGGCGACAGGGAACACTGAAGCTTTCTTT
CASRATGNTEAFF
>TRBV5-1|NA|NA|TRBJ2-5
TGCGCCAGCAAGAGACAGGGAATAGCGGCCCAAGAGACCCAGTACTTC
CASKRQGIAAQETQYF
>TRBV4-1|once|NA|TRBJ2-1
TGCGCCAGCAGCCAAGATATCCAGGTACAGCAGTTCTTC
CASSQDIQVQQFF
>TRBV27|NA|TRBD1|TRBJ1-1
TGTGCCAGCAGACCCGACAGGGGAAGGACTGGGAAAAACACTGAAGCTTTCTTT
CASRPDRGRTGKNTEAFF
>TRBV7-9|NA|TRBD1|TRBJ2-7
TGTGCCAGCAGCCCCGGTTGGACAGGGGTCGAGCAGTACTTC
CASSPGWTGVEQYF
>TRBV11-2|once|NA|TRBJ1-2
TGTGCCAGCAGCAATCGATCCGGGACAACCGTCTATGGCTACACCTTC
CASSNRSGTTVYGYTF
>TRBV21-1|NA|NA|TRBJ1-1
TGTGCCAGCAGCAAACGGGGCCCAGGGGTGAACACTGAAGCTTTCTTT
CASSKRGPGVNTEAFF
>TRBV24-1|NA|NA|TRBJ2-3
TGTGCCACCATCAGTAGCGGCCGCACAGATACGCAGTATTTT
CATISSGRTDTQYF
>TRBV28|NA|TRBD1|TRBJ2-1
TGTGCCAGCAGGGAACAGGGGCCCTTCTACAATGAGCAGTTCTTC
CASREQGPFYNEQFF
>TRBV2|once|TRBD1|TRBJ1-1
TGTGCCAGCAGGAAGGGACAGGCGAACACTGAAGCTTTCTTT
CASRKGQANTEAFF
>TRBV10-3|NA|NA|TRBJ1-2
TGTGCCATCAGTGACAGGGGTGAGGGCTACACCTTC
CAISDRGEGYTF
>TRBV27|NA|NA|TRBJ2-3
TGTGCCAGCAGTTTCGGTACGGGTACAGATACGCAGTATTTT
CASSFGTGTDTQYF
>TRBV10-1|NA|TRBD1|TRBJ1-5
TGCGCCAGCAGTGGCCCTGACAGGGCTTATAGCAATCAGCCCCAGCATTTT
CASSGPDRAYSNQPQHF
>TRBV18|NA|TRBD1|TRBJ1-1
TGTGCCAGCTCATCGGACAGGCACACTGAAGCTTTCTTT
CASSSDRHTEAFF
>TRBV5-1|NA|TRBD2|TRBJ2-2
TGCGCCAGCAGCTATCTAGCGGGGGACACTTCCGGGGAGCTGTTTTTT
CASSYLAGDTSGELFF
>TRBV30|once|TRBD1|TRBJ1-4
TGTGCCTGGAATCGACAGGGTAGGGAAAAACTGTTTTTT
CAWNRQGREKLFF
>TRBV3-1/TRBV3-2|NA|TRBD2|TRBJ2-2
TGTGCCAGCAGCCAAGGCAGAGCGGGGGGCACCGGGGAGCTGTTTTTT
CASSQGRAGGTGELFF
>TRBV14|NA|NA|TRBJ1-3
TGTGCCAGCACCTACTACTCTGGAAACACCATATATTTT
CASTYYSGNTIYF
>TRBV7-2|NA|TRBD2|TRBJ2-4
TGTGCCAGCAGCTTAGGGGGGGCTAGCGGGAGAGTCATTCAGTACTTC
CASSLGGASGRVIQYF
>TRBV6-5|once|NA|TRBJ1-2
TGTGCCAGCAGCCTAACAGGAGACTATGGCTACACCTTC
CASSLTGDYGYTF
>TRBV7-9|NA|NA|TRBJ2-7
TGTGCCAGCAGCTTAGGCAGGGCAGACGAGCAGTACTTC
CASSLGRADEQYF
>TRBV18|NA|NA|TRBJ1-4
TGTGCCAGCTCACAGCAGGGTCCTACTAATGAAAAACTGTTTTTT
CASSQQGPTNEKLFF
>TRBV7-9|NA|NA|TRBJ1-6
TGTGCCAGCAGCTTAGGCACAGGGAGGGATTGGGGGTCACCCCTCCACTTT
CASSLGTGRDWGSPLHF